This TCR beta chain was sequenced in a study of early T cells in non-severe SARS-CoV-2 infection. Whole-study context: Sequencing was performed on bulk RNA from unsorted whole blood, leaving chains unpaired. Whole-study findings and limits: VDJdb matching favored anti-spike CD8 responses, missing private and CD4 specificities.

Between the trimmed V and J ends, which lost 9 bases and 0 bases, there was a span of 12 bases. Germline lookup yields CDR1 LNHDA and CDR2 SQIVND (reference sequence). This CDR3 region has 14 residues. Tagging with unique molecular identifiers was applied to individual cDNA molecules. TCRdb processed the 5' RACE reads anew with MiXCR; each CDR3 protein has one entry. Among some 30,000 distinct CDR3 sequences, approximately 5.2% were seen once, and the ten largest hold 10% to 15%. This clonotype showed up many times. The antigen remains unidentified. This rearrangement joins TRBV19 to TRBJ2-1, with D perhaps given as TRBD1 or TRBD2 (5 bases each). This TCR derives from an adult who was a healthcare worker with PCR-confirmed SARS-CoV-2 infection or an uninfected control (not recorded which). Sequencing was carried out using whole blood. The CDR3 here is CASQAGSSYNEQFF. The CDR3 DNA reads TGTGCCAGCCAGGCAGGGAGCTCCTACAATGAGCAGTTCTTC.